This TCR beta chain was documented in a study of T cell repertoires in cytomegalovirus infection. The overall study: Public TCR beta signature analysis indicated the presence of both CMV infection and matching HLA type.

TCRdb analysed the reads with MiXCR anew, one entry per CDR3 protein. The table records about 190,000 distinct CDR3 sequences, about 28% of them present only once. This clonotype has just a few counts. The origin of this receptor is a human donor in good health (CMV status not recorded). Some clones in this sample may be carry-over from other donors' samples. Source material: PBMCs.

The CDR3 here is CASSREDSVNYGYTF. CDR3 nucleotides: TGTGCCAGCAGCCGAGAGGACAGCGTTAACTATGGCTACACCTTC. V gene TRBV5-5 combines with J gene TRBJ1-2, with D perhaps matching TRBD1 (6 bases). CDR3 length equals 15 residues. Germline values: CDR1 SGHKS, CDR2 YYEKEE (reference sequence). The V gene lost 4 bases and the J gene lost 1 base, with 14 bases spanning the gap.